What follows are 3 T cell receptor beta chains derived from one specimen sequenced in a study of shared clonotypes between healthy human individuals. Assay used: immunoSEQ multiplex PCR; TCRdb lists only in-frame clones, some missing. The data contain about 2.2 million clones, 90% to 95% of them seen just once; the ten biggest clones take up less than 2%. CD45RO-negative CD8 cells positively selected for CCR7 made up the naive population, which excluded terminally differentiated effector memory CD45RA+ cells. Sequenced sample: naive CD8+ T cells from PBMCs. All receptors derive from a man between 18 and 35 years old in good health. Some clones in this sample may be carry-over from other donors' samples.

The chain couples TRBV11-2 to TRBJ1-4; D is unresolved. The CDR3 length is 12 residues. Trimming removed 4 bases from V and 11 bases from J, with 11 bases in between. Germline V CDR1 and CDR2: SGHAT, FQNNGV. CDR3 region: CASSYGPGKLFF. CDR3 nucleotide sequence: TGTGCCAGCAGCTATGGCCCCGGGAAACTGTTTTTT.

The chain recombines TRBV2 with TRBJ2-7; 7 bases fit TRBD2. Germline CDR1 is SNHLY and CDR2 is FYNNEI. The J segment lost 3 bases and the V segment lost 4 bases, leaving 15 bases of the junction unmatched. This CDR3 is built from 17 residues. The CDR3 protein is CASSGESGGSLFYEQYF. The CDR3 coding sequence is TGTGCCAGCAGTGGGGAGTCGGGGGGATCTTTGTTCTACGAGCAGTACTTC.

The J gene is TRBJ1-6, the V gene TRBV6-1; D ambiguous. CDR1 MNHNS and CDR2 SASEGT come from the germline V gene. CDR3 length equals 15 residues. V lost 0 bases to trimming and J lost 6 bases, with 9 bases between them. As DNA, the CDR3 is TGTGCCAGCAGTGAAGCACTCGGCCTTAATTCACCCCTCCACTTT. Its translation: CASSEALGLNSPLHF.